A selection of T cell receptor beta chains follows, all from one sample in a study of spatial heterogeneity in lung cancer. One entry per CDR3 protein results from TCRdb running MiXCR on the 5' RACE reads. Seen here are 20,000 to 25,000 distinct CDR3 sequences, about 9.3% observed once, and the top ten hold more than 6%. Material: lung tumor tissue, obtained at surgery. These receptor sequences come from a male donor with early-stage non-small cell lung cancer. Both conserved end residues are trimmed from each CDR3.

v_call	j_call	cdr3_aa
TRBV5-1	TRBJ2-3	ASSWLADSADTQY
TRBV28	TRBJ2-2	ASSLTGVDTGELF
TRBV6-2/TRBV6-3	TRBJ2-7	ASSYGFGSRTSYEQY
TRBV28	TRBJ2-3	ASSYGGNTDTQY
TRBV27	TRBJ1-5	ASSFLPTTGSQPQH
TRBV4-3	TRBJ1-4	ASSQDRSQRNEKLF
TRBV20-1	TRBJ2-5	SAPGTGGDLKETQY
TRBV6-5	TRBJ2-3	ASSPLGGTGTDTQY
TRBV6-2/TRBV6-3	TRBJ1-2	ASSYPDRGPGYT
TRBV29-1	TRBJ2-5	SADRFQETQY
TRBV27	TRBJ1-2	ASRWGAAYGYT
TRBV19	TRBJ2-7	ASRNDRFPYEQY
TRBV11-2	TRBJ2-1	ASSLGTGRLEQF
TRBV27	TRBJ1-6	ASSYSYNSPLH
TRBV5-4	TRBJ2-5	ASSYQGVEETQY
TRBV5-1	TRBJ1-2	ASSPEGQSIGYT
TRBV20-1	TRBJ1-5	SARDRTDNQPQH
TRBV6-2/TRBV6-3	TRBJ1-5	ASSYGTRGDQPQH
TRBV5-1	TRBJ2-7	ASSLGSSEFYEQY
TRBV6-6	TRBJ2-1	ASGGTGANEQF
TRBV7-9	TRBJ1-2	ASRLEGFYGYT
TRBV2	TRBJ2-7	ASSLTGPTYEQY
TRBV27	TRBJ2-2	ASRQQGPGELF
TRBV6-5	TRBJ1-2	ATYRGGYT
TRBV6-4	TRBJ2-3	ASSDGAGHATQY
TRBV24-1	TRBJ2-1	ATSETWDGNNEQF
TRBV7-6	TRBJ2-1	ASSSQTSGLSTNEQF
TRBV9	TRBJ2-2	ASSDTNTGELF
TRBV20-1	TRBJ2-1	SASPTSGRIGEQF
TRBV5-4	TRBJ2-1	ASSSRERIHNEQF
TRBV20-1	TRBJ2-7	SALQGAQY